The 22 T cell receptor beta chains in this list originate from one sample, sequenced in a study of STAT5B mutations in CD4+ large granular lymphocyte leukemia. Assay: immunoSEQ multiplex PCR; the TCRdb copy retains only in-frame clones and omits some. The data show approximately 35,000 clones, about 70% seen once. The source material was CD4+ T cells from blood buffy coats. These receptors were taken from a human donor in good health.

The CDR3 is CASSLDRGSNYGYTF. The DNA of the CDR3 is TGTGCCAGCAGCTTAGACAGGGGGTCTAACTATGGCTACACCTTC. The chain has TRBV11-2 and TRBJ1-2, with TRBD1 identical over 7 bases. Per germline, CDR1 SGHAT and CDR2 FQNNGV. Unmatched junction bases numbered 1, after V lost 0 bases and J lost 0 bases. The CDR3 totals 15 residues.

The chain couples TRBV6-1 to TRBJ1-6, with D possibly TRBD1 on 5 matching bases. V dropped 4 bases and J dropped 6 bases, with 13 bases sitting between them. CDR3 size: 15 residues. CDR1 is MNHNS and CDR2 is SASEGT in the germline V gene. The CDR3 DNA reads TGTGCCAGCAGTGCTGAGAAGAGGGGTAATTCACCCCTCCACTTT. Amino acids: CASSAEKRGNSPLHF.

V and J are TRBV4-1 and TRBJ1-4; 8 bases match TRBD1. The V segment lost 4 bases and the J segment 3 bases; nucleotides outside the gene matches: 13. The CDR3 consists of 18 residues. Germline lookup yields CDR1 MGHRA and CDR2 YSYEKL. The CDR3 DNA is TGCGCCAGCAGCCCGCTTAGGACAGGGAATTTGCCTAATGAAAAACTGTTTTTT. It translates to CASSPLRTGNLPNEKLFF.

The CDR3 sequence: CSAGQGINQPQHF. The CDR3, as DNA: TGCAGCGCCGGACAGGGTATCAATCAGCCCCAGCATTTT. This rearrangement joins TRBV29-1 to TRBJ1-5, with 8 bases fitting TRBD1. Germline CDR1 SQVTM, CDR2 ANQGSEA. This CDR3 region has 13 residues. V shed 7 bases, J shed 3 bases, and the junction held 5 bases outside the gene matches.

The chain joins TRBV9 to TRBJ1-2; D might be TRBD1 (5 bases). The germline V and J ends were trimmed by 3 bases and 3 bases, with 9 bases remaining between them. This CDR3 region has 13 residues. Per the germline V gene, CDR1 is SGDLS and CDR2 is YYNGEE. The CDR3 DNA sequence: TGTGCCAGCAGCGGCGCAGGGTACTATGGCTACACCTTC. This sequence encodes CASSGAGYYGYTF.

The chain is built from TRBV15 and TRBJ2-7, with D unclear. Per the germline V gene, CDR1 is LNHNV and CDR2 is YYDKDF (reference sequence). This CDR3 comprises 14 residues. V gave up 7 bases and J gave up 2 bases, with 15 bases separating them. The CDR3 loop is CATKRDANAYEQYF. In DNA, the CDR3 is TGTGCCACCAAACGAGACGCAAACGCCTACGAGCAGTACTTC.

The V gene is TRBV28, the J gene TRBJ1-3, with TRBD1 matching over 7 bases. V shed 4 bases and J 2 bases; nucleotides not matched to a gene: 5. Germline V gene data show CDR1 as MDHEN and CDR2 as SYDVKM. The CDR3 extends over 15 amino acids. CDR3 nucleotides: TGTGCCAGCAGTTCAAGAGGGGGCGCTGGAAACACCATATATTTT. Protein: CASSSRGGAGNTIYF.

The J gene is TRBJ2-7, the V gene TRBV9; maybe TRBD2 (6 bases). From germline, CDR1 is SGDLS and CDR2 YYNGEE. The CDR3 runs to 15 residues. V lost 2 bases, J lost 0 bases, and 12 bases lay in between. CDR3 sequence reads: CASSVGGDPSYEQYF. CDR3 coding DNA: TGTGCCAGCAGCGTGGGCGGGGACCCCTCCTACGAGCAGTACTTC.

The chain combines TRBV4-2 with TRBJ2-3, with 11 bases fitting TRBD2. CDR1 LGHNA and CDR2 YNFKEQ come from the germline V gene. With V trimmed by 3 bases and J by 2 bases, 1 base remained unmatched. The CDR3 runs to 15 residues. CDR3 nucleotides: TGTGCCAGCAGCCATAGCGGGGGGGCCACAGATACGCAGTATTTT. It encodes CASSHSGGATDTQYF.

V and J are TRBV28 and TRBJ1-2; the D is unclear. Trimming left V 5 bases short and J 5 bases short, with 3 bases between. Germline V gene lookup returns CDR1 MDHEN and CDR2 SYDVKM. This CDR3 is 10 amino acids long. DNA for the CDR3: TGTGCCAGCAGTCGATATGGCTACACCTTC. Translating it yields CASSRYGYTF.

The chain is built from TRBV12-5 and TRBJ1-1; possible D gene TRBD1, 5 bases. The CDR3 is 12 amino acids. The V end was cut by 6 bases, the J end by 0 bases, with 5 bases between. Per germline, CDR1 LGHNT and CDR2 FRNRAP. The CDR3 region has the DNA TGTGCTAGTGGGGGGGTGAACACTGAAGCTTTCTTT. Translation: CASGGVNTEAFF.

This sequence joins TRBV9 and TRBJ2-3, with TRBD2 matching over 12 bases. CDR1 and CDR2 from the germline V gene are SGDLS and YYNGEE. The CDR3 is made up of 17 amino acids. With V trimmed by 3 bases and J by 5 bases, 10 bases remained unmatched. In DNA, the CDR3 is TGTGCCAGCAGCGGGTTGCTAGCGGGGGGGCCCGGAGATACGCAGTATTTT. Its translation is CASSGLLAGGPGDTQYF.

V usage is TRBV5-8 and J usage is TRBJ1-6; a possible D gene is TRBD1 (5 bases). The V and J ends lost 2 bases and 0 bases respectively, with 9 bases between them. The germline gives CDR1 SGHTS, CDR2 YDEGEE. The CDR3 runs 16 residues. DNA of the CDR3: TGTGCCAGCAGCTTCGGGGCTAGCTCCTATAATTCACCCCTCCACTTT. It translates to CASSFGASSYNSPLHF.

The chain is built from TRBV5-4 and TRBJ1-2, with a possible D match to TRBD1 (6 bases). CDR3 length: 13 residues. Between the trimmed V and J ends, which lost 2 bases and 7 bases, there was a span of 12 bases. Germline V gene sequence: CDR1 SGHNT, CDR2 YYREEE (reference sequence). The CDR3 sequence is CASSFWRGGGYTF. CDR3 in DNA: TGTGCCAGCAGCTTTTGGAGGGGGGGTGGCTACACCTTC.

The V and J genes are TRBV5-4 and TRBJ2-3; D uncertain. This CDR3 comprises 16 residues. V shed 0 bases and J shed 2 bases, with 13 bases lying between them. CDR1 is SGHNT and CDR2 is YYREEE in the germline V gene (reference sequence). The CDR3 nucleotides are TGTGCCAGCAGCTTGGGCGGCTGGTCACCCACAGATACGCAGTATTTT. Translated, it gives CASSLGGWSPTDTQYF.

This clone was observed a few times. This chain uses TRBV10-1 with TRBJ1-1, with D possibly being TRBD1 (5 bases). Germline lookup yields CDR1 WNHNN and CDR2 SYGVQD (reference sequence). This CDR3 region has 15 residues. The V end lost 0 bases, the J end lost 2 bases, and 10 bases lay between the germline ends. CDR3: CASSESRRGNTEAFF. In DNA, the CDR3 is TGCGCCAGCAGTGAGTCCCGAAGGGGCAACACTGAAGCTTTCTTT.

This clone was counted only a few times. This chain links TRBV6-4 with TRBJ2-7; D may be TRBD2 (6 bases). V was pared by 4 bases and J by 3 bases, with 10 bases between. There are 13 residues in the CDR3. CDR1 is MRHNA, CDR2 SNTAGT, per germline. CDR3 residues: CASSAMEGYEQYF. CDR3 nucleotide sequence: TGTGCCAGCAGTGCGATGGAGGGCTACGAGCAGTACTTC.

This clone showed up just a few times. In DNA, the CDR3 is TGCGCCAGCAGCACCTCTCTGCGGGGGGCATACAATGAGCAGTTCTTC. Its translation: CASSTSLRGAYNEQFF. This chain joins TRBV5-1 and TRBJ2-1; 8 bases are shared with TRBD2. This CDR3 region has 16 residues. Germline lookup yields CDR1 SGHRS and CDR2 YFSETQ. With 4 bases clipped from V and 4 bases from J, the junction kept 10 bases outside the gene matches.

V is TRBV5-6 and J is TRBJ2-5; 10 positions match TRBD2. In germline, CDR1 is SGHDT, CDR2 YYEEEE. Trimming cost V 4 bases and J 1 base; bases outside gene matches: 7. The CDR3 loop spans 16 amino acids. The CDR3 here is CASSRLAGEFQETQYF. CDR3 bases: TGTGCCAGCAGCCGCCTAGCGGGGGAGTTCCAAGAGACCCAGTACTTC.

V and J are TRBV7-8 and TRBJ1-6; maybe TRBD1 (6 bases). The germline V gene has CDR1 SGHVS and CDR2 FQNEAQ. Trimming took 5 bases from V and 9 from J, leaving 20 bases between them. The CDR3 contains 16 residues. The CDR3 here is CASSPPTPGAGSPLHF. CDR3 bases: TGTGCCAGCAGCCCGCCCACCCCGGGGGCAGGTTCACCCCTCCACTTT.

About this clone: At one end the junction does not follow the germline gene, possibly because of a read error. The rearrangement links TRBV7-7 to TRBJ1-3; D might be TRBD1 (6 bases). Germline V CDR1 and CDR2: SSHAT, FNYEAQ (reference sequence). The CDR3 spans 15 residues. CDR3 sequence reads: CASSQQQGPGNTIYF. DNA of the CDR3: TGTGCTAGCAGCCAACAACAGGGACCTGGAAACACCATATATTTT.

The chain couples TRBV19 to TRBJ1-1; a possible D gene is TRBD1 (5 bases). The V and J ends lost 7 bases and 0 bases respectively, with 9 bases between them. The CDR3 has 13 residues. CDR1 and CDR2 (germline): LNHDA, SQIVND (reference sequence). The CDR3 nucleotides are TGTGCCAGTAACGACAGAATGAACACTGAAGCTTTCTTT. As protein: CASNDRMNTEAFF.